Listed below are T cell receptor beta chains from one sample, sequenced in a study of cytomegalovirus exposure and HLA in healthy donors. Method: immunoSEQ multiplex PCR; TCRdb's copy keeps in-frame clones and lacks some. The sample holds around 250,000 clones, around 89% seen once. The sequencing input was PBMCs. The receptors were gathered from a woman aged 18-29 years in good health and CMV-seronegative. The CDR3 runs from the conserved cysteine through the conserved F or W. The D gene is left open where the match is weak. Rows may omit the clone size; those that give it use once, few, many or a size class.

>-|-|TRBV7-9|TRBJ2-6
CASSLSLGANVLTF
TGTGCCAGCAGCTTATCTCTTGGGGCCAACGTCCTGACTTTC
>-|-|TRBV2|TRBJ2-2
CAREGTGELFF
TGTGCCAGGGAGGGCACCGGGGAGCTGTTTTTT
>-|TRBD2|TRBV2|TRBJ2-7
CAITGRGSYEQYF
TGTGCCATCACCGGGAGGGGTTCATACGAGCAGTACTTC
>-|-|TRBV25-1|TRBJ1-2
CASSTQGGYGYTF
TGTGCCAGCAGTACACAGGGTGGTTATGGCTACACCTTC
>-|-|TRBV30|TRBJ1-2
CAWRPMGLLDYGYTF
TGTGCCTGGAGACCTATGGGGCTGCTCGACTATGGCTACACCTTC
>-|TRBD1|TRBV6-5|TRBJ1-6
CASSISGTGDSPLHF
TGTGCCAGCAGTATATCCGGGACAGGAGATTCACCCCTCCACTTT
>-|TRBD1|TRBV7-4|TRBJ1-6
CASSGQGASSYNSPLHF
TGTGCCAGCAGCGGACAGGGGGCCAGCTCCTATAATTCACCCCTCCACTTT
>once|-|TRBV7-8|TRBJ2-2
CASSLTANTGELFF
TGTGCCAGCAGCTTGACAGCGAACACCGGGGAGCTGTTTTTT
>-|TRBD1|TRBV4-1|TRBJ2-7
CASSLRPRQGYLVYEQYF
TGCGCCAGCAGCCTACGGCCGAGACAGGGGTATTTGGTCTACGAGCAGTACTTC
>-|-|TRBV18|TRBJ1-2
CASSGAAGYTF
TGTGCCAGCTCGGGGGCGGCTGGCTACACCTTC
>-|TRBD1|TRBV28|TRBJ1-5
CASRTGQGNQPQHF
TGTGCCAGCAGAACTGGACAGGGCAATCAGCCCCAGCATTTT
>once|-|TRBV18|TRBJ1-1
CASSPFQGPNSMNTEAFF
TGTGCCAGCTCACCTTTCCAGGGGCCCAATTCTATGAACACTGAAGCTTTCTTT
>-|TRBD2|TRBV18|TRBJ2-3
CASCSGDVDTQYF
TGTGCCAGCTGTAGCGGGGACGTAGATACGCAGTATTTT
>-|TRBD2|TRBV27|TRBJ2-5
CASSWAGGTGETQYF
TGTGCCAGCAGTTGGGCGGGGGGGACTGGGGAGACCCAGTACTTC
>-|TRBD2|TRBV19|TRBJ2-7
CASRPNPGLADYSYEQYF
TGTGCCAGTAGACCAAACCCGGGACTAGCGGATTATTCCTACGAGCAGTACTTC
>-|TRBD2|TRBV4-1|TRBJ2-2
CASSQGRGGITGELFF
TGCGCCAGCAGCCAAGGACGGGGGGGTATCACCGGGGAGCTGTTTTTT